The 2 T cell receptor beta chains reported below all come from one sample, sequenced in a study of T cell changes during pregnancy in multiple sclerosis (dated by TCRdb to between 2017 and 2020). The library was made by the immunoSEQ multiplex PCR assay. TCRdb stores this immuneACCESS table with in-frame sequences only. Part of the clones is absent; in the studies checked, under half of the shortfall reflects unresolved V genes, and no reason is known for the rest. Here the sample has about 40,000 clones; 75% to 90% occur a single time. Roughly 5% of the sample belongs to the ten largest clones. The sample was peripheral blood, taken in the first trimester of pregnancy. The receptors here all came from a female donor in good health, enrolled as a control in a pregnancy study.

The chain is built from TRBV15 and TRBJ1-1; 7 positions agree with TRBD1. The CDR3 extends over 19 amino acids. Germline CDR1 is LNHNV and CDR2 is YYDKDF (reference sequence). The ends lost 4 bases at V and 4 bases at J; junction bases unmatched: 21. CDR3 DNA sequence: TGTGCCACCAGCACCACACTCCCGAATGCACAGGGGCGGGGCACTGAAGCTTTCTTT. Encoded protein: CATSTTLPNAQGRGTEAFF.

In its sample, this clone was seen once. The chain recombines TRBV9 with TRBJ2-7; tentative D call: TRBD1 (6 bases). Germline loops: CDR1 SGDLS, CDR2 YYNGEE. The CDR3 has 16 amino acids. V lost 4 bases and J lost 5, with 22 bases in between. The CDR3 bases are TGTGCCAGCAGCCCTCGAATAAGGACAGTTGTTCACGAGCAGTACTTC. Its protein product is CASSPRIRTVVHEQYF.